Given below is one T cell receptor (beta chain) in context. The antigen remains unidentified. These data are taken from a study of cytomegalovirus exposure and HLA in healthy donors. Study-wide findings and caveats: Many donors shared some public TCRs, even though most TCR sequences were rare.

Deletions cut 5 bases from V and 0 bases from J, with 2 bases between. Germline CDR1 is SEHNR and CDR2 is FQNEAQ (reference sequence). The CDR3 covers 11 residues. The PCR was carried out with 60 Vbeta primers and 13 Jbeta primers. In the source study's methods: It was a later analysis that counted around 85 million unique TCR beta chains, of which 9.5 million to 14 million were shared. Libraries were prepared by immunoSEQ multiplex PCR; TCRdb keeps only in-frame clonotypes and omits some of them. V and J calls and clone size are those listed in that table; D and trimming were worked out from the DNA. The sample has over 85,000 clones, about 80% seen once.

The V call is TRBV7-9, the J call TRBJ2-7; no firm D call. Sequencing was done on a sample of PBMCs. The receptor was isolated from a woman aged 60-75 years in good health and CMV-seropositive. The CDR3 is CASSRSYEQYF. The CDR3 DNA reads as TGTGCCAGCAGCCGCTCCTACGAGCAGTACTTC.